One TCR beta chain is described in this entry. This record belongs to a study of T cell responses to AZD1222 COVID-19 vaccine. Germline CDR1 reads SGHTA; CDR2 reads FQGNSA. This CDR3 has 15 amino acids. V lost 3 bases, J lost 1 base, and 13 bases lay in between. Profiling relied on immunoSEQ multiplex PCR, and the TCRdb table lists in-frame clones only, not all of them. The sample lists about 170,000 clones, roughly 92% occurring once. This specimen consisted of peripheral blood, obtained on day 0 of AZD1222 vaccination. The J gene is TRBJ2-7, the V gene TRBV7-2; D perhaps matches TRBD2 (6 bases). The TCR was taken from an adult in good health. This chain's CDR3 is CASSFHGGASYEQYF. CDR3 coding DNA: TGTGCCAGCAGCTTCCATGGAGGGGCGTCCTACGAGCAGTACTTC.